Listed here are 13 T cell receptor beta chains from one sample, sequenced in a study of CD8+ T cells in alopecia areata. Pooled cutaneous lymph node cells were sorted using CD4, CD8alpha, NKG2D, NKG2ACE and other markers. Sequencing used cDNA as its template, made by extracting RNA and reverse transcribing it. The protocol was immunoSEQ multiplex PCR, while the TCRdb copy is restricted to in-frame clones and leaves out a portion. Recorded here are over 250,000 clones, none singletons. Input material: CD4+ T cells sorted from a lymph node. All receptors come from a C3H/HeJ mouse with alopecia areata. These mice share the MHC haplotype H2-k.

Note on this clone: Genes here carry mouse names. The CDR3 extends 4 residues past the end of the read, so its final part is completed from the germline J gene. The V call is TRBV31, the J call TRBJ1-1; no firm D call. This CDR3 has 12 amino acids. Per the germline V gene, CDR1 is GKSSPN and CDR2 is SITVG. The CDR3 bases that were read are TGTGCCTGGAGTCTTGGGGTGGCA. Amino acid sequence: CAWSLGVA. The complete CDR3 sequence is CAWSLGVAEVFF.

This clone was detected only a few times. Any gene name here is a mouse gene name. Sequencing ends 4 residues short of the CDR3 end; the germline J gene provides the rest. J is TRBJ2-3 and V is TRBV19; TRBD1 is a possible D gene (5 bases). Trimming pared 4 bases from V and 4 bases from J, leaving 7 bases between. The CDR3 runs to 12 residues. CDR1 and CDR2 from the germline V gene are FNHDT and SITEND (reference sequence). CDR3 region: CASSRQSETLYF. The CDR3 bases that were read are TGTGCCAGCAGTCGACAGTCAGAA. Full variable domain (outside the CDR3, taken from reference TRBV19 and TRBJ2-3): GGIITQTPKFLIGQEGQKLTLKCQQNFNHDTMYWYRQDSGKGLRLIYYSITENDLQKGDLSEGYDASREKKSSFSLTVTSAQKNEMAVFLCASSRQSETLYFGSGTRLTVL.

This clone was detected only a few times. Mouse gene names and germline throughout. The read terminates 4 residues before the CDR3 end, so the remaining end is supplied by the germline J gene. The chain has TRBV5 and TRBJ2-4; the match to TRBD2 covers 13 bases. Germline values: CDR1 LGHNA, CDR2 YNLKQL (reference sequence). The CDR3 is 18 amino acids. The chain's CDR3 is CASSQRTGGAQNENTLYF. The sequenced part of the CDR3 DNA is TGTGCCAGCAGCCAAAGGACTGGGGGGGCGCAGAATGAAAAC.

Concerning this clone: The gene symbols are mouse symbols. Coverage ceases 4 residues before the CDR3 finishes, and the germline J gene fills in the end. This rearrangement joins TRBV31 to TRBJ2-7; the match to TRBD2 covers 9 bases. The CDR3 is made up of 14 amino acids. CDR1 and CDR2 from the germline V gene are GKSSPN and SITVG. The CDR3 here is CAWSLRTGADEQYF. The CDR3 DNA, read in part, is TGTGCCTGGAGTCTAAGGACTGGGGCGGAT. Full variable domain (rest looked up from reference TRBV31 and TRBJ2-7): AQTIHQWPVAEIKAVGSPLSLGCTIKGKSSPNLYWYWQATGGTLQQLFYSITVGQVESVVQLNLSASRPKDDQFILSTEKLLLSHSGFYLCAWSLRTGADEQYFGPGTRLTVL.

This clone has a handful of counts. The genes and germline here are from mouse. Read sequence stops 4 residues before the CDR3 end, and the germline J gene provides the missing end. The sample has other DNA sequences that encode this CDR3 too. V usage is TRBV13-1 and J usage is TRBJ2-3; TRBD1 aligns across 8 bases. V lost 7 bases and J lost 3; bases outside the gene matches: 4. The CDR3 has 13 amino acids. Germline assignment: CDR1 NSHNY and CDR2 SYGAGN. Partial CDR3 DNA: TGTGCCAGCTCCAGACAGGGGGCAGAA. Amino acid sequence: CASSRQGAE. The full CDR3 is CASSRQGAETLYF.

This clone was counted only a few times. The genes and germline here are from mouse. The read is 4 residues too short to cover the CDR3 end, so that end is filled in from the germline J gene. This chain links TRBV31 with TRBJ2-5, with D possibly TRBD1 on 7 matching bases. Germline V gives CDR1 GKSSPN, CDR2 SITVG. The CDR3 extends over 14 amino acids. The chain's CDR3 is CAWSLEGAGDTQYF. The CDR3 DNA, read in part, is TGTGCCTGGAGTCTAGAGGGGGCGGGAGAC.

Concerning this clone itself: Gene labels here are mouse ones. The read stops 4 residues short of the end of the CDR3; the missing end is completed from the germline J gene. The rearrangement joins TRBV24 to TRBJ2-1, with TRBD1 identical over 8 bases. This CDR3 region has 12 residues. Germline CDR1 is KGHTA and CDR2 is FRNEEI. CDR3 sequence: CASRGQGAEQFF. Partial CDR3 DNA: TGTGCCAGCAGAGGACAGGGAGCT.

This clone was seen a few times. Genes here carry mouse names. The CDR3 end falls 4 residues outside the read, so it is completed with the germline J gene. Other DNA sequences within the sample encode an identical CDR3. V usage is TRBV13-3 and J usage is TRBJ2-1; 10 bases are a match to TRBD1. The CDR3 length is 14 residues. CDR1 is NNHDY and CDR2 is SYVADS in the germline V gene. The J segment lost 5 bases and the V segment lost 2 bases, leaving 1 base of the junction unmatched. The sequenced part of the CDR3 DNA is TGTGCCAGCAGTGACGGGACAGGGGATGCT. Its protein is CASSDGTGDA. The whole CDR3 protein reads CASSDGTGDAEQFF.

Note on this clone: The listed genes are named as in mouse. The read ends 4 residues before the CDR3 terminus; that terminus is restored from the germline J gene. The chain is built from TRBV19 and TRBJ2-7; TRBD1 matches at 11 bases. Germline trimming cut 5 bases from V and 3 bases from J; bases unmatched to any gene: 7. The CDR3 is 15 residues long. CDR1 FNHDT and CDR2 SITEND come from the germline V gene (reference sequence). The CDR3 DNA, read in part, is TGTGCCAGCAGATCCCCCGGGACAGGGGGCTAT. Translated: CASRSPGTGGY. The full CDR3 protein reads CASRSPGTGGYEQYF.

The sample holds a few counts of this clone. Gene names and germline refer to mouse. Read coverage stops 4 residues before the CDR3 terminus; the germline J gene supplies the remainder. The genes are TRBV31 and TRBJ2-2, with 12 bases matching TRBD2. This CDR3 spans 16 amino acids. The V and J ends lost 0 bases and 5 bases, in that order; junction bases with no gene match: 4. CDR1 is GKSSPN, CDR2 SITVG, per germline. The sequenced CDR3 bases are TGTGCCTGGAGTCTAGGGACTGGGGGGCGTACCGGG. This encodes CAWSLGTGGRTG. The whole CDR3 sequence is CAWSLGTGGRTGQLYF. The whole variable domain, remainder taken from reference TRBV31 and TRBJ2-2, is AQTIHQWPVAEIKAVGSPLSLGCTIKGKSSPNLYWYWQATGGTLQQLFYSITVGQVESVVQLNLSASRPKDDQFILSTEKLLLSHSGFYLCAWSLGTGGRTGQLYFGEGSKLTVL.

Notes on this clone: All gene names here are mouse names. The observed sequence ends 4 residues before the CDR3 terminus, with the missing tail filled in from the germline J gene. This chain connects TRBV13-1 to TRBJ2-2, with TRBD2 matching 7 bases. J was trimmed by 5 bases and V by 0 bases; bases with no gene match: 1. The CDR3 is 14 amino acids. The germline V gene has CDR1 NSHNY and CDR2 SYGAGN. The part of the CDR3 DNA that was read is TGTGCCAGCAGTGATGGGGGGGGAACCGGG. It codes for CASSDGGGTG. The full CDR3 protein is CASSDGGGTGQLYF.

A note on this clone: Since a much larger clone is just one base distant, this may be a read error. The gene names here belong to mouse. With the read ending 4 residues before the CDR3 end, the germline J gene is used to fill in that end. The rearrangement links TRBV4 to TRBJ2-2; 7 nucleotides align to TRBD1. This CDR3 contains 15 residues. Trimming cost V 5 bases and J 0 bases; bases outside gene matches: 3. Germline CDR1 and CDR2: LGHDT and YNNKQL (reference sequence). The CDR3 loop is CASSRGTANTGQLYF. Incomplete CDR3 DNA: TGTGCCAGCAGCCGCGGGACAGCAAACACCGGG.

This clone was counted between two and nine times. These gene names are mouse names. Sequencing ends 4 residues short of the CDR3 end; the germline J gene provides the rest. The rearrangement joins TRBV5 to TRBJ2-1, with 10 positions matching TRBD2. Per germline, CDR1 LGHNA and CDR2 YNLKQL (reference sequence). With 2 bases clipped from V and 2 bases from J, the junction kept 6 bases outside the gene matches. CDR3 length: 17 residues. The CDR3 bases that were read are TGTGCCAGCAGCCAATCCCCAACTGGGGGGGACTATGCT. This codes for CASSQSPTGGDYA. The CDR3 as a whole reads CASSQSPTGGDYAEQFF.